This is a list of T cell receptor beta chains from one sample in a study of blood T cell repertoires in COVID-19. Profiled with immunoSEQ multiplex PCR; TCRdb holds only in-frame clones, not every one. Found here are roughly 120,000 clones, about four fifths of them singletons; the top ten hold roughly an eighth. The specimen sequenced was peripheral blood. These receptor sequences come from a woman aged 60-70 years with acute or convalescent COVID-19. Each CDR3 is given with its conserved first and last residue. Each record gives: clone size, J gene, D gene, V gene, CDR3 protein, CDR3 DNA. The D gene is left open where the match is weak. Expanded clones are given a class, and other clones once, few, many or no size at all.

clone size: -
J gene: TRBJ1-5
D gene: TRBD1
V gene: TRBV27
CDR3 protein: CASSAFTVDREGAF
CDR3 DNA: TGTGCCAGCAGTGCCTTCACCGTGGACAGGGAAGGAGCGTTT

clone size: -
J gene: TRBJ1-2
D gene: -
V gene: TRBV12-5
CDR3 protein: CASGLVPGNYGYTF
CDR3 DNA: TGTGCTAGTGGTTTGGTTCCAGGGAACTATGGCTACACCTTC

clone size: -
J gene: TRBJ1-2
D gene: -
V gene: TRBV5-6
CDR3 protein: CASSSGVPYGYTF
CDR3 DNA: TGTGCCAGCAGCTCCGGAGTTCCCTATGGCTACACCTTC

clone size: -
J gene: TRBJ1-3
D gene: -
V gene: TRBV7-2
CDR3 protein: CASSPESIAGNTIYF
CDR3 DNA: TGTGCCAGCAGCCCGGAGTCTATCGCTGGAAACACCATATATTTT

clone size: -
J gene: TRBJ1-1
D gene: -
V gene: TRBV23-1
CDR3 protein: CASSQGNRQLRNTEAFF
CDR3 DNA: TGCGCCAGCAGTCAGGGGAACAGACAGCTTAGAAACACTGAAGCTTTCTTT

clone size: few
J gene: TRBJ1-5
D gene: -
V gene: TRBV7-8
CDR3 protein: CASSFPGYNQPQHF
CDR3 DNA: TGTGCCAGCAGCTTTCCAGGGTATAACCAGCCCCAGCATTTT

clone size: once
J gene: TRBJ2-1
D gene: TRBD1
V gene: TRBV7-3
CDR3 protein: CASSTGGNEQFF
CDR3 DNA: TGTGCCAGCAGCACAGGGGGAAATGAGCAGTTCTTC

clone size: -
J gene: TRBJ1-6
D gene: -
V gene: TRBV30
CDR3 protein: CAWKEAGTYNSPLHF
CDR3 DNA: TGTGCCTGGAAGGAAGCAGGAACCTATAATTCACCCCTCCACTTT

clone size: -
J gene: TRBJ1-6
D gene: -
V gene: TRBV3-1/TRBV3-2
CDR3 protein: CASTPGGQLNSPLHF
CDR3 DNA: TGTGCCAGCACACCCGGCGGACAGCTAAATTCACCCCTCCACTTT

clone size: once
J gene: TRBJ1-1
D gene: -
V gene: TRBV5-1
CDR3 protein: CASSLGEATEAFF
CDR3 DNA: TGCGCCAGCAGCTTGGGTGAGGCCACTGAAGCTTTCTTT

clone size: few
J gene: TRBJ2-2
D gene: -
V gene: TRBV11-3
CDR3 protein: CASRLSGNTGELFF
CDR3 DNA: TGTGCCAGCCGACTTAGCGGGAACACCGGGGAGCTGTTTTTT

clone size: -
J gene: TRBJ1-2
D gene: -
V gene: TRBV5-1
CDR3 protein: CASSLDSGYGYTF
CDR3 DNA: TGCGCCAGCAGCTTGGACTCCGGCTATGGCTACACCTTC

clone size: -
J gene: TRBJ1-1
D gene: -
V gene: TRBV5-1
CDR3 protein: CASSLDWGGRSEAFF
CDR3 DNA: TGCGCCAGCAGCCTAGACTGGGGGGGTAGGTCTGAAGCTTTCTTT

clone size: -
J gene: TRBJ1-3
D gene: -
V gene: TRBV6-1
CDR3 protein: CASSATSTPSGNTIYF
CDR3 DNA: TGTGCCAGCAGTGCGACATCTACCCCCTCTGGAAACACCATATATTTT

clone size: -
J gene: TRBJ1-2
D gene: -
V gene: TRBV13
CDR3 protein: CASSSGSAYGYTF
CDR3 DNA: TGTGCCAGCAGCTCCGGGTCAGCCTATGGCTACACCTTC

clone size: -
J gene: TRBJ1-6
D gene: -
V gene: TRBV9
CDR3 protein: CASSPARVAGNSPLHF
CDR3 DNA: TGTGCCAGCAGCCCCGCCCGAGTGGCAGGGAATTCACCCCTCCACTTT

clone size: -
J gene: TRBJ2-1
D gene: TRBD1
V gene: TRBV30
CDR3 protein: CAWTQGAEQFF
CDR3 DNA: TGTGCCTGGACGCAGGGGGCTGAGCAGTTCTTC

clone size: -
J gene: TRBJ1-3
D gene: -
V gene: TRBV15
CDR3 protein: CATSSNFGNTIYF
CDR3 DNA: TGTGCCACCAGCAGTAATTTTGGAAACACCATATATTTT

clone size: once
J gene: TRBJ1-6
D gene: -
V gene: TRBV12-3/TRBV12-4
CDR3 protein: CASSLQEDSPLHF
CDR3 DNA: TGTGCCAGCAGTTTGCAGGAGGATTCACCCCTCCACTTT

clone size: -
J gene: TRBJ1-1
D gene: -
V gene: TRBV29-1
CDR3 protein: CSVVTGPSSEAFF
CDR3 DNA: TGCAGCGTAGTTACAGGTCCTTCGTCTGAAGCTTTCTTT

clone size: -
J gene: TRBJ1-4
D gene: -
V gene: TRBV5-5
CDR3 protein: CASSLSGEKEKLFF
CDR3 DNA: TGTGCCAGCAGCTTGTCCGGGGAGAAGGAAAAACTGTTTTTT

clone size: few
J gene: TRBJ1-5
D gene: -
V gene: TRBV6-5
CDR3 protein: CASSYSYSNQPQHF
CDR3 DNA: TGTGCCAGCAGTTACTCCTATAGCAATCAGCCCCAGCATTTT

clone size: -
J gene: TRBJ1-6
D gene: TRBD1
V gene: TRBV15
CDR3 protein: CATSKSLTGESPLHF
CDR3 DNA: TGTGCCACCAGCAAGAGTCTGACAGGGGAATCACCCCTCCACTTT

clone size: -
J gene: TRBJ1-5
D gene: -
V gene: TRBV6-1
CDR3 protein: CASSERWLLEQPQHF
CDR3 DNA: TGTGCCAGCAGTGAACGTTGGCTTCTAGAGCAGCCCCAGCATTTT

clone size: -
J gene: TRBJ1-2
D gene: TRBD1
V gene: TRBV19
CDR3 protein: CASRSLSWTGATSNYGYTF
CDR3 DNA: TGTGCCAGTAGATCTTTGTCTTGGACAGGGGCTACATCTAACTATGGCTACACCTTC

clone size: -
J gene: TRBJ1-1
D gene: TRBD1
V gene: TRBV2
CDR3 protein: CASRVPRDRGDTEAFF
CDR3 DNA: TGTGCCAGCCGAGTGCCCCGGGACAGGGGAGATACTGAAGCTTTCTTT

clone size: -
J gene: TRBJ1-5
D gene: -
V gene: TRBV2
CDR3 protein: CASSEGQGYQPQHF
CDR3 DNA: TGTGCCAGCAGTGAAGGTCAGGGGTACCAGCCCCAGCATTTT

clone size: -
J gene: TRBJ2-5
D gene: TRBD2
V gene: TRBV27
CDR3 protein: CASSFLPGTSGEETQYF
CDR3 DNA: TGTGCCAGCAGTTTCTTACCCGGGACTAGCGGGGAAGAGACCCAGTACTTC

clone size: -
J gene: TRBJ1-2
D gene: TRBD1
V gene: TRBV19
CDR3 protein: CASIRAGGEGYTF
CDR3 DNA: TGTGCCAGTATTCGGGCAGGGGGAGAGGGCTACACCTTC

clone size: -
J gene: TRBJ1-3
D gene: -
V gene: TRBV4-1
CDR3 protein: CASSQDFNRVSGGNTIYF
CDR3 DNA: TGCGCCAGCAGCCAAGATTTTAACAGGGTGTCAGGGGGAAACACCATATATTTT

clone size: -
J gene: TRBJ2-3
D gene: -
V gene: TRBV19
CDR3 protein: CASSTNSTDTQYF
CDR3 DNA: TGTGCCAGTAGTACCAACTCCACAGATACGCAGTATTTT